Below, 7 T cell receptor beta chains from the same sample are listed, as sequenced in a study of blood T cell repertoires in COVID-19. Sequencing used immunoSEQ multiplex PCR; TCRdb keeps in-frame clones, though not all of them. The table shows about 130,000 clones, with nearly 70% occurring only once. Input material: peripheral blood. The receptors were sampled from a woman aged 70-85 years with acute or convalescent COVID-19.

The chain combines TRBV19 with TRBJ1-5; no reliable D call. With 7 bases removed from V and 0 bases from J, the gap between germline ends came to 10 bases. This CDR3 has 14 amino acids. Per the germline V gene, CDR1 is LNHDA and CDR2 is SQIVND (reference sequence). The CDR3 region has the DNA TGTGCCAGTACCTACCAAAGTAGCAATCAGCCCCAGCATTTT. This sequence encodes CASTYQSSNQPQHF.

In its sample, this clone was seen once. The gene calls are TRBV19 and TRBJ2-5; the D gene is possibly TRBD2 (5 bases). CDR1 is LNHDA, CDR2 SQIVND, per germline (reference sequence). Trimming left V 3 bases short and J 5 bases short, with 10 bases between. CDR3 length equals 13 residues. CDR3 region: CASSMSPGETQYF. In nucleotides, the CDR3 is TGTGCCAGTAGTATGTCCCCGGGGGAGACCCAGTACTTC.

The chain joins TRBV6-5 to TRBJ2-5; D is perhaps TRBD1 (6 bases). Trimming took 7 bases from V and 5 from J, leaving 11 bases between them. The germline V gene encodes CDR1 MNHEY and CDR2 SVGAGI. This CDR3 region has 12 residues. The CDR3 coding sequence is TGTGCCAGCATGACCAGGGGTGAGACCCAGTACTTC. Translated, it gives CASMTRGETQYF.

This chain links TRBV10-3 with TRBJ2-2; TRBD2 matches at 8 bases. V lost 5 bases, J lost 4 bases, and 6 bases stayed unmatched. The germline CDR1 and CDR2 sequences are ENHRY and SYGVKD. The CDR3 length is 15 residues. Here the CDR3 reads CAISKAGASTGELFF. The DNA for the CDR3 is TGTGCCATCAGTAAAGCGGGGGCCTCCACCGGGGAGCTGTTTTTT.

The V gene is TRBV6-4, the J gene TRBJ2-1, with 12 nucleotides matching TRBD2. The CDR3 loop spans 15 amino acids. Trimming removed 2 bases from V and 9 bases from J; junction bases left unmatched: 5. CDR1 is MRHNA, CDR2 SNTAGT, per germline. The CDR3: CASSDETSGSSEQFF. Written as DNA, the CDR3 is TGTGCCAGCAGTGACGAGACTAGCGGGAGTAGTGAGCAGTTCTTC.

The genes are TRBV29-1 and TRBJ2-7, with D perhaps TRBD1 (7 bases). V was shortened by 5 bases and J by 6 bases, with 14 bases between the two germline ends. CDR1 SQVTM and CDR2 ANQGSEA come from the germline V gene. CDR3 size: 12 residues. The CDR3 coding sequence is TGCAGCGTTTTCGGACAGGAGGGCGAGCAGTACTTC. Amino acids: CSVFGQEGEQYF.

This clone was seen a single time. The gene calls are TRBV5-4 and TRBJ2-1; weak D call: TRBD2 (6 bases). The V gene lost 5 bases and the J gene lost 7 bases, with 19 bases spanning the gap. From germline, CDR1 is SGHNT and CDR2 YYREEE (reference sequence). The CDR3 runs 15 residues. CDR3: CASRVGGSHGNEQFF. The CDR3 bases are TGTGCCAGCAGAGTTGGAGGGAGTCACGGGAATGAGCAGTTCTTC.